A single sample is the source of the 20 T cell receptor beta chains below, sequenced in a study of response to subunit inactivated influenza vaccine. From the RT-PCR reads, TCRdb called clonotypes with MiXCR, one entry per CDR3 protein. This table holds 530,000 or so distinct CDR3 sequences, 10% to 15% found once. Specimen: PBMCs from blood, collected on the day of vaccination. These receptors were collected from a man aged 50 to 60 who received an inactivated influenza vaccine.

The chain employs TRBV10-3 and TRBJ1-6; 9 nucleotides line up with TRBD1. With V trimmed by 7 bases and J by 7 bases, 5 bases remained unmatched. Germline CDR1 ENHRY, CDR2 SYGVKD. The CDR3 spans 14 residues. The CDR3 DNA is TGTGCCATCACCACCGGACAGGGGAATTCACCCCTCCACTTT. It codes for CAITTGQGNSPLHF.

In this sample, this clonotype turned up many times. The chain is built from TRBV15 and TRBJ2-3; 8 nucleotides agree with TRBD1. The J segment lost 6 bases and the V segment lost 2 bases, leaving 10 bases of the junction unmatched. Germline V lookup: CDR1 LNHNV, CDR2 YYDKDF (reference sequence). There are 16 residues in the CDR3. The CDR3 DNA reads as TGTGCCACCAGCAGATCTCCGACAGGGGATGGGGATACGCAGTATTTT. Translated: CATSRSPTGDGDTQYF.

At least ten counts were recorded for this clonotype. The genes are TRBV10-3 and TRBJ2-7, with 12 bases aligning to TRBD2. V trimming: 5 bases; J trimming: 4 bases; junction bases outside the gene matches: 3. Germline values: CDR1 ENHRY, CDR2 SYGVKD. The CDR3 is 14 amino acids. The CDR3 coding sequence is TGTGCCATCAGTTCTAGCGGGGGGGCTTACGAGCAGTACTTC. Its protein is CAISSSGGAYEQYF.

This clonotype was detected only a few times. The rearrangement links TRBV2 to TRBJ2-1; D ambiguous. V dropped 6 bases and J dropped 2 bases, with 14 bases sitting between them. Germline V gives CDR1 SNHLY, CDR2 FYNNEI. The CDR3 has 15 residues. This CDR3 is CASRSREVAYNEQFF. CDR3 sequence (DNA): TGTGCCAGCAGGTCCAGAGAGGTAGCCTACAATGAGCAGTTCTTC.

This clonotype was seen only a few times. The chain employs TRBV5-6 and TRBJ2-6; D gene unclear. The germline V gene encodes CDR1 SGHDT and CDR2 YYEEEE. V was pared by 0 bases and J by 10 bases, with 2 bases between. The CDR3 covers 11 residues. CDR3 sequence: CASSLANVLTF. CDR3 nucleotide sequence: TGTGCCAGCAGCTTGGCTAACGTCCTGACTTTC.

This clonotype was detected a few times. The gene calls are TRBV11-2 and TRBJ2-3, with D possibly matching TRBD1 (5 bases). CDR3 size: 15 residues. CDR1 and CDR2 (germline): SGHAT, FQNNGV. The V end lost 5 bases, the J end lost 5 bases, and 17 bases lay between the germline ends. The CDR3 DNA reads TGTGCCAGCAGCGCTAGACCAGGGTCGATAGATACGCAGTATTTT. Translated: CASSARPGSIDTQYF.

This clonotype was picked up many times. The V gene is TRBV28, the J gene TRBJ2-5; D could derive from TRBD1 or TRBD2 (6 bases each). V was clipped by 4 bases and J by 4 bases, with 13 bases between them. The CDR3 is 14 residues long. CDR1 and CDR2 (germline): MDHEN, SYDVKM. Here the CDR3 DNA reads TGTGCCAGCAGTTCCGGGGGCGCGTCAGAGACCCAGTACTTC. Encoded protein: CASSSGGASETQYF.

The chain combines TRBV3-1 with TRBJ2-2; D is unresolved. Germline V lookup: CDR1 LGHDT, CDR2 YNNKEL (reference sequence). The CDR3 runs 15 residues. The V and J ends lost 2 bases and 1 base respectively, with 8 bases between them. DNA for the CDR3: TGTGCCAGCAGCCAATTCGGTGGGAACACCGGGGAGCTGTTTTTT. Encoded protein: CASSQFGGNTGELFF. Full variable domain (remainder filled in from reference TRBV3-1 and TRBJ2-2): DTAVSQTPKYLVTQMGNDKSIKCEQNLGHDTMYWYKQDSKKFLKIMFSYNNKELIINETVPNRFSPKSPDKAHLNLHINSLELGDSAVYFCASSQFGGNTGELFFGEGSRLTVL.

This clonotype was observed a handful of times. V is TRBV7-9 and J is TRBJ2-4; possibly TRBD2 for D (5 bases). There are 14 residues in the CDR3. V was trimmed by 1 base and J by 6 bases, leaving 10 bases between them. CDR1 and CDR2 from the germline V gene are SEHNR and FQNEAQ (reference sequence). The chain's CDR3 is CASSLGLSGNIQYF. Here the CDR3 DNA reads TGTGCCAGCAGCTTAGGACTATCTGGAAACATTCAGTACTTC.

This chain joins TRBV4-2 and TRBJ1-5, with D unresolved. The CDR3 extends over 12 amino acids. V lost 3 bases and J lost 5, with 5 bases in between. The germline V gene has CDR1 LGHNA and CDR2 YNFKEQ. As DNA, the CDR3 is TGTGCCAGCAGCCAGGATGATCAGCCCCAGCATTTT. Translation gives CASSQDDQPQHF.

There are a few counts of this clonotype. The chain joins TRBV6-5 to TRBJ1-5, with 8 bases fitting TRBD1. Unmatched junction bases numbered 11, after V lost 4 bases and J lost 9 bases. The CDR3 sequence is 15 residues long. Germline V gives CDR1 MNHEY, CDR2 SVGAGI. The CDR3 spells CASSSGGAERRPQHF. CDR3 sequence (DNA): TGTGCCAGCAGTTCAGGGGGCGCTGAGCGAAGGCCCCAGCATTTT.

This chain joins TRBV4-1 and TRBJ2-3; 7 positions agree with TRBD2. The ends lost 1 base at V and 1 base at J; junction bases unmatched: 8. CDR1 is MGHRA, CDR2 YSYEKL, per germline. This CDR3 has 17 amino acids. CDR3 amino acids: CASSQAWRGGGTDTQYF. CDR3 DNA: TGCGCCAGCAGCCAAGCCTGGCGCGGGGGAGGCACAGATACGCAGTATTTT.

This clonotype occurred a few times. The chain employs TRBV4-2 and TRBJ2-1; D is possibly TRBD2 (5 bases). The germline V and J ends were trimmed by 1 base and 6 bases, with 22 bases remaining between them. Germline loops: CDR1 LGHNA, CDR2 YNFKEQ. The CDR3 runs 18 residues. CDR3 residues: CASSQAPVTTPRPNEQFF. The CDR3 DNA sequence: TGTGCCAGCAGCCAAGCCCCCGTGACTACCCCAAGACCCAATGAGCAGTTCTTC.

This clonotype showed up many times. The rearrangement uses TRBV4-2 and TRBJ2-7, with TRBD2 as a possible D gene (6 bases). The length of the CDR3 is 14 residues. Trimming shortened V by 0 bases and J by 4 bases, and 10 bases separated the two germline ends. CDR1 and CDR2 from the germline V gene are LGHNA and YNFKEQ. The CDR3 nucleotides are TGTGCCAGCAGCCAAGATCTGGGACTTTACGAGCAGTACTTC. This gives the protein CASSQDLGLYEQYF.

The rearrangement links TRBV24-1 to TRBJ2-7, with 7 bases lining up with TRBD1. The ends lost 4 bases at V and 0 bases at J; junction bases unmatched: 5. CDR1 KGHDR and CDR2 SFDVKD come from the germline V gene. The length of the CDR3 is 15 residues. CDR3 sequence (DNA): TGTGCCACCAGTGACCCGGGACAGAGCTCCTACGAGCAGTACTTC. It translates to CATSDPGQSSYEQYF.

This clonotype was counted a few times. This chain joins TRBV5-1 and TRBJ2-7, with D perhaps TRBD2 (6 bases). Trimming cost V 0 bases and J 1 base, with 14 bases left between them. The CDR3 runs to 16 residues. Germline V gives CDR1 SGHRS, CDR2 YFSETQ. CDR3 sequence (DNA): TGCGCCAGCAGCTTGGTCCCTAGCGCTACTTCCTACGAGCAGTACTTC. It yields the protein CASSLVPSATSYEQYF.

The genes are TRBV5-1 and TRBJ2-1; 10 bases are shared with TRBD2. J lost 2 bases, V lost 4 bases, and 9 bases had no gene match. CDR1 and CDR2 (germline): SGHRS, YFSETQ. The CDR3 sequence is 17 residues long. CDR3 region: CASSLASGGAPYNEQFF. CDR3 coding DNA: TGCGCCAGCAGCCTTGCAAGCGGGGGGGCACCCTACAATGAGCAGTTCTTC.

The CDR3 bases are TGTGCCAGCAGCCAAGTGCGGACTAGCGGGACGAACACCGGGGAGCTGTTTTTT. Encoded protein: CASSQVRTSGTNTGELFF. The chain combines TRBV4-2 with TRBJ2-2; 12 bases match TRBD2. Trimming removed 1 base from V and 0 bases from J; junction bases left unmatched: 3. This CDR3 has 18 amino acids. Germline V CDR1 and CDR2: LGHNA, YNFKEQ.

The chain couples TRBV6-2 or TRBV6-3 to TRBJ1-5, with 8 bases matching TRBD1. The CDR3 runs to 13 residues. Germline V gene lookup returns CDR1 MNHEY and CDR2 SVGEGT. With V trimmed by 5 bases and J by 5 bases, 2 bases remained unmatched. CDR3 in amino acids: CASSTGGHQPQHF. The CDR3 DNA follows: TGTGCCAGCAGTACAGGGGGTCATCAGCCCCAGCATTTT.

This clonotype was counted a few times. The chain is built from TRBV20-1 and TRBJ2-7; 9 nucleotides match TRBD2. In germline, CDR1 is DFQATT, CDR2 SNEGSKA (reference sequence). This CDR3 contains 14 residues. The V segment lost 4 bases and the J segment 3 bases; nucleotides outside the gene matches: 7. The CDR3: CSATTGTSSYEQYF. The CDR3 DNA reads as TGCAGTGCTACCACCGGGACTAGCAGCTACGAGCAGTACTTC.